The 12 T cell receptor beta chains listed next were all sequenced from one sample in a study of blood T cells in healthy people across ages. A J-beta primer mix and a sample-barcoded 5' primer were used in a second PCR of roughly 7 to 12 cycles. TCRdb reanalysed the 5' RACE reads using MiXCR and keeps one entry per CDR3 protein. The sample has 590,000 or so distinct CDR3 sequences; about 30% are singletons. The specimen was blood. These receptors were taken from a woman older than 75 in good health.

This clonotype was found many times. The genes are TRBV20-1 and TRBJ2-3; 8 bases fit TRBD2. Trimming removed 6 bases from V and 1 base from J; junction bases left unmatched: 9. The CDR3 contains 15 residues. CDR1 and CDR2 from the germline V gene are DFQATT and SNEGSKA (reference sequence). CDR3 nucleotide sequence: TGCAGTGCCCGAGCTCCAGCGGGGGGCACAGATACGCAGTATTTT. Translating it yields CSARAPAGGTDTQYF.

This clonotype was seen once. V and J are TRBV12-3 or TRBV12-4 and TRBJ1-5; D is unclear. V was shortened by 2 bases and J by 3 bases, with 8 bases between the two germline ends. This CDR3 is built from 14 residues. The DNA of the CDR3 is TGTGCCAGCAGTTTATTTGTTTCCAATCAGCCCCAGCATTTT. Translating it yields CASSLFVSNQPQHF.

The rearrangement links TRBV9 to TRBJ2-2; D is possibly TRBD1 or TRBD2 (5 bases each). Deletions cut 5 bases from V and 5 bases from J, with 16 bases between. Germline-derived CDR1 and CDR2 are SGDLS and YYNGEE. The CDR3 runs 15 residues. The CDR3 is CASSKGDVITGELFF. The DNA of the CDR3 is TGTGCCAGCAGTAAAGGGGACGTCATAACCGGGGAGCTGTTTTTT.

V is TRBV4-3 and J is TRBJ2-7; a weak D match, TRBD2 (7 bases). The J call may be faulty, since TRBJ2-4 better matches the DNA end. The CDR3 contains 17 residues. CDR1 and CDR2 from the germline V gene are LGHNA and YSLEER. The CDR3 here is CASSQALSGEGGNIQYF. The CDR3 DNA is TGCGCCAGCAGCCAAGCCTTGAGCGGGGAAGGGGGAAACATTCAGTACTTC.

A word on this clonotype: A much larger clone sits a single nucleotide away, making a read error possible. The chain uses TRBV18 and TRBJ1-1, with D unresolved. Trimming removed 2 bases at V and 1 base at J, with 5 bases between. Germline V gene sequence: CDR1 KGHSH, CDR2 LQKENI. The CDR3 extends over 13 amino acids. The CDR3 reads CASSPGENTEAFF. CDR3 bases: TGTGCCAGCTCACCAGGGGAGAACACTGAAGCTTTCTTT. Full variable domain (missing parts from reference TRBV18 and TRBJ1-1): NAGVMQNPRHLVRRRGQEARLRCSPMKGHSHVYWYRQLPEEGLKFMVYLQKENIIDESGMPKERFSAEFPKEGPSILRIQQVVRGDSAAYFCASSPGENTEAFFGQGTRLTVV.

The chain has TRBV7-3 and TRBJ2-3, with a weak D call TRBD2 (5 bases). The CDR3 length is 13 residues. Trimming removed 5 bases from V and 6 bases from J, with 12 bases in between. CDR1 and CDR2 from the germline V gene are SGHTA and FQGTGA. This chain's CDR3 is CASSPTRDDTQYF. Written as DNA, the CDR3 is TGTGCCAGCAGCCCGACTCGGGATGATACGCAGTATTTT.

The chain has TRBV15 and TRBJ2-2, with D maybe TRBD2 (5 bases). Germline CDR1 is LNHNV and CDR2 is YYDKDF (reference sequence). V was trimmed by 6 bases and J by 7 bases, leaving 12 bases between them. The CDR3 has 13 residues. The CDR3 loop is CATRWAAGGELFF. The CDR3 DNA reads as TGTGCCACCAGATGGGCCGCGGGCGGGGAGCTGTTTTTT.

This clonotype occurred a few times. The chain couples TRBV27 to TRBJ2-3; TRBD1 might be the D (5 bases). Trimming removed 4 bases from V and 13 bases from J, with 18 bases in between. The V gene's germline CDR1 is MNHEY and CDR2 SMNVEV (reference sequence). The CDR3 sequence is 13 residues long. The CDR3 sequence is CASSYPDSPRKYF. The CDR3 bases are TGTGCCAGCAGTTACCCAGACAGTCCGAGGAAGTATTTT.

This clonotype was picked up many times. V and J are TRBV27 and TRBJ2-1; 12 nucleotides align to TRBD2. V gave up 2 bases and J gave up 9 bases; unmatched junction bases: 11. Germline CDR1 and CDR2: MNHEY and SMNVEV (reference sequence). The CDR3 has 17 residues. The CDR3: CASSLTPLAGGQSEQFF. The CDR3 nucleotides read TGTGCCAGCAGTTTAACCCCACTAGCGGGGGGACAGAGTGAGCAGTTCTTC.

This clonotype appeared many times. This chain links TRBV27 with TRBJ1-2, with D perhaps TRBD1 (6 bases). This CDR3 is 14 amino acids long. CDR1 MNHEY and CDR2 SMNVEV come from the germline V gene (reference sequence). Trimming left V 6 bases short and J 6 bases short, with 17 bases between. The CDR3 spells CASSPWGAKDGYTF. The CDR3, as DNA: TGTGCCAGCAGCCCATGGGGGGCGAAGGATGGCTACACCTTC.

This clonotype was recorded many times. The CDR3 bases are TGTGCCTGGAGTGCCTCCGGGACAGGGGGCAAAAACATTCAGTACTTC. Translating gives CAWSASGTGGKNIQYF. The genes are TRBV30 and TRBJ2-4, with 11 bases identical to TRBD1. The CDR3 is made up of 16 amino acids. With V trimmed by 1 base and J by 3 bases, 5 bases remained unmatched. CDR1 GTSNPN and CDR2 SVGIG come from the germline V gene (reference sequence).

This clonotype turned up a few times. V is TRBV20-1 and J is TRBJ2-1; D is perhaps TRBD2 (6 bases). The CDR3 extends over 14 amino acids. With 8 bases removed from V and 6 bases from J, the gap between germline ends came to 20 bases. Germline loops: CDR1 DFQATT, CDR2 SNEGSKA (reference sequence). Here the CDR3 DNA reads TGCAGTCCGGAAGGGCCGGGAGCCCTCAATGAGCAGTTCTTC. The encoded protein is CSPEGPGALNEQFF.